Listed here is a single TCR beta chain. Base qualities are missing; no much larger clone stands one base away. The sample's time point label, in plain terms: acute infectious mononucleosis, at clinical presentation within 2 weeks of symptom onset (visit 1). CD8 T cell responses to two immunodominant EBV epitopes, BRLF1 109 (YVL-BR) and BMLF1 280 (GLC-BM), were tracked in the study over primary infection. A positive serum heterophile antibody test together with EBV viral capsid antigen-specific IgM pointed to primary EBV infection. Magnetic positive selection (MACS) was first used to enrich total CD8 T cells from PBMCs. A FACSAria III was used to sort live CD3+ CD8+ tetramer+ cells to a purity above 85%. A PE-conjugated tetramer loaded with the BRLF1 109-117 peptide was used to sort the cells. After tetramer sorting, TCR repertoires of EBV epitope-specific CD8 T cells were deep-sequenced directly ex vivo at acute infection and at convalescence. Donors were three people aged about 18 to 29 with clinical acute infectious mononucleosis and laboratory evidence of primary EBV infection. Heparinized peripheral blood was drawn at clinical presentation with mononucleosis symptoms and again about 6 months later. Ficoll-Paque density gradient centrifugation was used to isolate PBMCs.

The sample belongs to a study of blood T cell repertoires in acute mononucleosis (dated by TCRdb to between 2020 and 2021). Notes on the research overall: Acute-phase samples, representing the primary response, were taken within 2 weeks of symptom onset. In the acute phase, YVL-BR-specific cells accounted for a mean of approximately 2% of blood CD8 T cells, and GLC-BM-specific cells for a mean of about 1%. The mean EBV load in blood was 3.5 to 4 log10 genome copies per million B cells during acute infection, compared with roughly 2.7 at convalescence. Study-wide findings and limitations: For BRLF1 (YVL-BR), TCRalpha CDR3 motifs played a dominant role and TCRbeta a minimal role in TCR repertoire selection. The cohort comprised only a few donors, so group averages rested on very few individuals. Because only a fraction of each donor's blood was analyzed, sampling error might partly account for the low clonotype overlap between the acute and convalescent samples. Although only approximately 10% of unique acute clonotypes carried over into convalescence, these persisting clonotypes made up most of the response, and the remainder were seemingly replaced by new, diverse de novo clonotypes.

V is reduced by 1 base and J by 4 bases, leaving a spacing of 11 bases between them. The germline V gene encodes CDR1 GTSNPN and CDR2 SVGIG (reference sequence). Its CDR3 holds 14 amino acids, cysteine through phenylalanine. The read is trimmed to its CDR3 DNA, 42 bases read in frame from base 1. Total RNA from at least 8,000 sorted tetramer+ CD8 T cells was reverse transcribed into cDNA for TCR profiling. PCR amplification of CDR3 regions used primers annealing to V and J regions and added unique molecular identifiers so that templates could be tracked. Profiling of the TCRalpha and TCRbeta chains was done on the immunoSEQ platform, including the sequencing and error-correction standards of that platform. On the authors' methods: Clonal copy numbers were corrected for sequencing and PCR errors, and CDR3s were defined according to IMGT conventions. Only productive rearrangements were analyzed, using immunoSEQ Analyzer versions 2.0 and 3.0, with gene-pairing frequencies processed further in Microsoft Excel. V-J pairings were visualized as Circos plots, and CDR3 motifs were found with MEME plus a custom motifSearch program. The probability of generation of TCR sequences was calculated using the OLGA algorithm. Clonotypes seen at both visits were designated persistent, clonotypes seen only acutely were designated nonpersistent, and clonotypes seen only at convalescence were designated de novo. Any amino acid clonotype used by more than one donor was defined as a public TCR. Sourced from immuneACCESS, this table was stored by TCRdb with only in-frame sequences that have V and J called. A share of the clones is absent; for the studies checked, an unresolved V gene accounts for under half, and the remainder has no known explanation. That table supplies the V and J calls and clone size; D and trimming were determined from the DNA. For this sample the table gives 6,000 to 9,000 clones, of which 25% to 30% were detected only once. The ten largest clones capture approximately 30% of the sample.

The source is a woman between 18 and 29 years old with infectious mononucleosis caused by EBV. The sample here was EBV YVL epitope tetramer+ CD8+ T cells sorted from PBMCs, taken during acute infectious mononucleosis. Read against the paper, the sample's cell subset or site label means: CD8 T cells binding a tetramer with EBV BRLF1 109-117 peptide (YVL-BR). Here the chain combines TRBV30 and TRBJ2-1; the D gene cannot be resolved reliably. The DNA sequence follows: TGTGCCTGGAGTGGGCAGGCCCTTTACAATGAGCAGTTCTTC. Its amino acids are CAWSGQALYNEQFF.